This T cell receptor (beta chain) was captured by sequencing in a study of vaccination and CD4 T cells after COVID-19. Study summary: Participants were vaccinated with two doses, given as either BNT162b2 or mRNA-1273 vaccine. Control cultures used a CEFX viral epitope pool, an HIV-1 Nef peptide pool, or no peptide.

The CDR3 is 15 amino acids. V lost 4 bases, J lost 1 base, and 13 bases lay in between. Germline CDR1 SGHAT, CDR2 FQDESV (reference sequence). Treatment meaning: approximately nine-day PBMC culture with coronavirus spike peptide pools or control peptides (ViraFEST assay). Researchers grew the cells for about 10 days and then pulled out CD4+ T cells by negative selection. A word on this clonotype: Its antigen is as yet unknown.

Cultured CD4+ T cells had their DNA profiled by the Oncomine TCR Beta short-read assay. TCRdb used MiXCR to reprocess the PCR reads, holding one entry per CDR3 protein. In the table there are just under 20,000 distinct CDR3 sequences, around 50% of which are singletons. This TCR derives from a human donor with COVID-19. Sequences were obtained from cultured CD4+ T cells from blood. This chain connects TRBV11-1 to TRBJ1-1; D call uncertain. DNA of the CDR3: TGTGCCAGCAGCTCGCGTTTCCTACCGAACACTGAAGCTTTCTTT. It yields the protein CASSSRFLPNTEAFF.